One and the same sample provided the 4 T cell receptor beta chains below, sequenced in a study of blood T cell repertoires in COVID-19. The method was immunoSEQ multiplex PCR; TCRdb's version includes in-frame clones alone and lacks a portion of them. Of around 160,000 clones listed, 65% to 85% are singletons. The sample consisted of peripheral blood. These receptors originate from a man in his sixties with active or convalescent COVID-19.

J is TRBJ1-5 and V is TRBV2; a weak D match, TRBD1 (5 bases). CDR3 size: 16 residues. The germline V and J ends were trimmed by 8 bases and 0 bases, with 17 bases remaining between them. The germline gives CDR1 SNHLY, CDR2 FYNNEI. CDR3 loop: CASVGPDSYSNQPQHF. The CDR3 DNA sequence: TGTGCCAGCGTGGGGCCCGACAGCTATAGCAATCAGCCCCAGCATTTT.

V usage is TRBV11-2 and J usage is TRBJ2-7; 8 nucleotides align to TRBD1. The CDR3 is made up of 15 amino acids. V shed 1 base, J shed 2 bases, and the junction held 4 bases outside the gene matches. Germline V CDR1 and CDR2: SGHAT, FQNNGV. In DNA form, the CDR3 reads TGTGCCAGCAGCTTAGGACAGGGGAGAGCCTACGAGCAGTACTTC. It is translated as CASSLGQGRAYEQYF.

The chain uses TRBV11-2 and TRBJ2-5; 9 bases agree with TRBD1. Germline CDR1 reads SGHAT; CDR2 reads FQNNGV. CDR3 length: 16 amino acids. Losses at the gene ends were 0 bases for V and 4 bases for J; bases not matched to a gene: 6. The CDR3 DNA follows: TGTGCCAGCAGCTTAGAGCGGACAGGGGTTCGAGAGACCCAGTACTTC. Translated: CASSLERTGVRETQYF.

This clone appeared a few times. The chain uses TRBV5-1 and TRBJ1-6; D might be TRBD1 (5 bases). The CDR3 length is 16 residues. V was trimmed by 4 bases and J by 0 bases, leaving 11 bases between them. Germline values: CDR1 SGHRS, CDR2 YFSETQ. CDR3 region: CASSIDSSSYNSPLHF. Written as DNA, the CDR3 is TGCGCCAGCAGCATTGACAGTAGCTCCTATAATTCACCCCTCCACTTT.